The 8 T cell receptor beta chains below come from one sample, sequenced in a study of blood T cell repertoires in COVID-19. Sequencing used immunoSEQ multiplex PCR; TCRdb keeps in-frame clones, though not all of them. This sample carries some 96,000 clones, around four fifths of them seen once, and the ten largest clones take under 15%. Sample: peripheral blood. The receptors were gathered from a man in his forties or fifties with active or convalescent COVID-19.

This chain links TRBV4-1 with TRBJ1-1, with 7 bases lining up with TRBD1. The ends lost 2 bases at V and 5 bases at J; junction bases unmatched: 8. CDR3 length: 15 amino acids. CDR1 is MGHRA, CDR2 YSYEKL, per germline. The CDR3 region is CASSQSSQGRTEAFF. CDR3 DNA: TGCGCCAGCAGCCAATCCTCACAGGGGAGGACTGAAGCTTTCTTT.

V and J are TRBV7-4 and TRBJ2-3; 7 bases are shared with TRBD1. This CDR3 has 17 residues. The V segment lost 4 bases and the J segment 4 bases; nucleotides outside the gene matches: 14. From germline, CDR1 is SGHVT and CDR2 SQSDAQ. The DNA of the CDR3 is TGTGCCAGCAGCTGCCCTTTAACAGGGGCCGGGGCAGATACGCAGTATTTT. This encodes CASSCPLTGAGADTQYF.

In nucleotides, the CDR3 is TGTGCCAGCACCAGGGGACTAGCGGGAGTAGATGAGCAGTTCTTC. This gives the protein CASTRGLAGVDEQFF. The V gene is TRBV6-5, the J gene TRBJ2-1; 14 bases agree with TRBD2. Germline V lookup: CDR1 MNHEY, CDR2 SVGAGI. CDR3 size: 15 residues. The V gene end was trimmed by 7 bases and the J gene end by 8 bases; junction bases not matched to a gene: 7.

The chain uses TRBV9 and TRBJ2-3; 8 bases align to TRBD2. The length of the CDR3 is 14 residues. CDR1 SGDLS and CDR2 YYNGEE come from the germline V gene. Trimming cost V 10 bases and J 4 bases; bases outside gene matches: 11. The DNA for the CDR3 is TGTGCCGAGGGAAGTGGCGGGAGGCCAGATACGCAGTATTTT. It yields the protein CAEGSGGRPDTQYF. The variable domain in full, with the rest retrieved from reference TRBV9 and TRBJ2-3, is DSGVTQTPKHLITATGQRVTLRCSPRSGDLSVYWYQQSLDQGLQFLIQYYNGEERAKGNILERFSAQQFPDLHSELNLSSLELGDSALYFCAEGSGGRPDTQYFGPGTRLTVL.

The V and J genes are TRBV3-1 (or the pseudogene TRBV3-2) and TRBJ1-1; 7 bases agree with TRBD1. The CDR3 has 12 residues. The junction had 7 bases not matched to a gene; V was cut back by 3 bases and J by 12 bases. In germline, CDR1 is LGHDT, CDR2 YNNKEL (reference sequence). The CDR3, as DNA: TGTGCCAGCAGCCACAGACAGGGTACGTCTTTCTTT. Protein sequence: CASSHRQGTSFF.

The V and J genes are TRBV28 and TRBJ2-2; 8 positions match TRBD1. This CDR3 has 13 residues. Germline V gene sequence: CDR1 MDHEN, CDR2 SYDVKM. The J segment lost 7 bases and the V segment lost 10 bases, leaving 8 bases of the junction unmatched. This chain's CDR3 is CATRQGWNGELFF. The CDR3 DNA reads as TGTGCCACTCGACAGGGGTGGAACGGGGAGCTGTTTTTT. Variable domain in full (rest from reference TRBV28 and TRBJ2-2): DVKVTQSSRYLVKRTGEKVFLECVQDMDHENMFWYRQDPGLGLRLIYFSYDVKMKEKGDIPEGYSVSREKKERFSLILESASTNQTSMYLCATRQGWNGELFFGEGSRLTVL.

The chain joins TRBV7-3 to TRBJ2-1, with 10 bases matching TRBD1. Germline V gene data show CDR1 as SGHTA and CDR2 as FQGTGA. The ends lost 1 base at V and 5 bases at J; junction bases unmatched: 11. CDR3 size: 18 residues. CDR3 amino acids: CASSLRALRDRGDNEQFF. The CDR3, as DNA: TGTGCCAGCAGCTTAAGGGCTCTGAGGGACAGGGGAGACAATGAGCAGTTCTTC.

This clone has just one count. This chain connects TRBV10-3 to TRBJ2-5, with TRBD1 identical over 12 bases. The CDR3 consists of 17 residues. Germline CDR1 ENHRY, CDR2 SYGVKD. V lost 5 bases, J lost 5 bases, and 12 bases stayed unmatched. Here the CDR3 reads CAISKTGTGGRGETQYF. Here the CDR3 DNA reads TGTGCCATCAGTAAGACCGGGACAGGGGGCCGGGGTGAGACCCAGTACTTC.